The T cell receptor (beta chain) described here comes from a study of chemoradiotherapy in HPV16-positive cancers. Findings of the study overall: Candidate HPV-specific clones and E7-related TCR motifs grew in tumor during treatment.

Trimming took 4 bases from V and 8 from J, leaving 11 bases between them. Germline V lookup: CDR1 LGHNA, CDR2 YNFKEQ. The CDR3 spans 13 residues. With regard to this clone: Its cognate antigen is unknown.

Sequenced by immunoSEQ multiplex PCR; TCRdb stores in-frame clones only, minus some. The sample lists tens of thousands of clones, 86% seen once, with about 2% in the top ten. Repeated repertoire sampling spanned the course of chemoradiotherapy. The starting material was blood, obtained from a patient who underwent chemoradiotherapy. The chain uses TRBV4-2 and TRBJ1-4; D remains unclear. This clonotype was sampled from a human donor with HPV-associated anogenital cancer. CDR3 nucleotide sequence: TGTGCCAGCAGCCTCGACGGGCGGGAAAAACTGTTTTTT. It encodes CASSLDGREKLFF.